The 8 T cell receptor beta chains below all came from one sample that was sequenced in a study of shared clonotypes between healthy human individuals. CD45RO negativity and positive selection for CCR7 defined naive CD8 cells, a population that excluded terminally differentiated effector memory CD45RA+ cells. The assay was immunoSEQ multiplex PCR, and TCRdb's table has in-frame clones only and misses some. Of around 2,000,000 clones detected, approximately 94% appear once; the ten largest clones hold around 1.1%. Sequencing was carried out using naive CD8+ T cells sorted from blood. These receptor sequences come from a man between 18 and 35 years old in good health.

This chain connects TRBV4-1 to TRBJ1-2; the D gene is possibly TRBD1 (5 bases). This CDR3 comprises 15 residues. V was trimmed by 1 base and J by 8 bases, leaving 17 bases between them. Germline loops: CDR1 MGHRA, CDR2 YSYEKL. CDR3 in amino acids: CASSQGGVGGVGYTF. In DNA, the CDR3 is TGCGCCAGCAGCCAAGGCGGAGTAGGAGGGGTCGGCTACACCTTC.

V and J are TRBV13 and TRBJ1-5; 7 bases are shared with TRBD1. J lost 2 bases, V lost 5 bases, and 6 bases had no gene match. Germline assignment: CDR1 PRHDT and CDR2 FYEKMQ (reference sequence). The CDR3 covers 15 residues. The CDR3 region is CASSEGRGGNQPQHF. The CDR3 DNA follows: TGTGCCAGCAGCGAAGGCAGGGGGGGCAATCAGCCCCAGCATTTT. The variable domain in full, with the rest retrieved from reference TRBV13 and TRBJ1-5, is AAGVIQSPRHLIKEKRETATLKCYPIPRHDTVYWYQQGPGQDPQFLISFYEKMQSDKGSIPDRFSAQQFSDYHSELNMSSLELGDSALYFCASSEGRGGNQPQHFGDGTRLSIL.

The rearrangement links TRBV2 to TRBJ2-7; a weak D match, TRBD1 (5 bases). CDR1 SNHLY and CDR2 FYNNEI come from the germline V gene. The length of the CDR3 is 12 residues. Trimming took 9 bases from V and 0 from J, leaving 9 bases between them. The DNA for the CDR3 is TGTGCCAGACAGGAATACTCCTACGAGCAGTACTTC. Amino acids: CARQEYSYEQYF.

The CDR3 loop is CASSRDGAGELFF. The CDR3 DNA follows: TGTGCCAGCAGCCGGGACGGAGCCGGGGAGCTGTTTTTT. The chain joins TRBV7-6 to TRBJ2-2; D is possibly TRBD1 or TRBD2 (5 bases each). V shed 5 bases and J shed 6 bases, with 10 bases lying between them. CDR1 and CDR2 from the germline V gene are SGHVS and FNYEAQ. The CDR3 consists of 13 residues.

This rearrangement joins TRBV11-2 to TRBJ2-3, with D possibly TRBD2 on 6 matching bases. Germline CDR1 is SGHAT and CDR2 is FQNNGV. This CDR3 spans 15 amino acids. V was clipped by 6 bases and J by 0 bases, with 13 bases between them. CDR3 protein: CASSPTRSSTDTQYF. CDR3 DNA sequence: TGTGCCAGCAGTCCGACTAGGTCTAGCACAGATACGCAGTATTTT.

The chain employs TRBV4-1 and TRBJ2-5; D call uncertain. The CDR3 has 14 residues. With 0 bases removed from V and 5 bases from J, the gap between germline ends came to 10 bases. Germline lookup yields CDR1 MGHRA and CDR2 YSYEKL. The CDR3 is CASSQESRWETQYF. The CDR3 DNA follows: TGCGCCAGCAGCCAAGAGAGTCGGTGGGAGACCCAGTACTTC.

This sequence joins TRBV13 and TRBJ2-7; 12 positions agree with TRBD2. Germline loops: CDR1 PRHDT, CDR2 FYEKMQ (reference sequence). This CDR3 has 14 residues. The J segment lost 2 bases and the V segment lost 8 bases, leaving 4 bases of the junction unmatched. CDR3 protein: CASRSSGGAYEQYF. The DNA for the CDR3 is TGTGCCAGCCGGTCTAGCGGGGGGGCCTACGAGCAGTACTTC.

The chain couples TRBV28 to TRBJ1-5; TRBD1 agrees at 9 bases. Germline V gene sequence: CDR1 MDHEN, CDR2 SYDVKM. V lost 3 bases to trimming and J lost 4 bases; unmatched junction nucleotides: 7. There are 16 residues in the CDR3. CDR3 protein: CASSFLRDRVNQPQHF. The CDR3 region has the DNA TGTGCCAGCAGTTTCTTACGGGACAGGGTAAATCAGCCCCAGCATTTT.